These 20 T cell receptor beta chains came from one sample sequenced in a study of cytomegalovirus exposure and HLA in healthy donors. Use of 60 Vbeta and 13 Jbeta primers characterized the PCR. TCRdb's copy holds only in-frame clones and misses some; the assay was immunoSEQ multiplex PCR. The listing contains 150,000 or so clones. The sequencing input was PBMCs. The origin of the receptors is a man between 25 and 39 years old in good health and CMV-seronegative.

V is TRBV7-9 and J is TRBJ2-7; D is possibly TRBD2 (6 bases). The CDR3 spans 13 residues. Germline lookup yields CDR1 SEHNR and CDR2 FQNEAQ (reference sequence). V was trimmed by 3 bases and J by 5 bases, leaving 11 bases between them. The CDR3, as DNA: TGTGCCAGCAGCTTCTGGGGAGGCGACGAGCAGTACTTC. Protein sequence: CASSFWGGDEQYF. Variable domain in full (rest from reference TRBV7-9 and TRBJ2-7): DTGVSQNPRHKITKRGQNVTFRCDPISEHNRLYWYRQTLGQGPEFLTYFQNEAQLEKSRLLSDRFSAERPKGSFSTLEIQRTEQGDSAMYLCASSFWGGDEQYFGPGTRLTVT.

The chain uses TRBV18 and TRBJ2-5; TRBD1 agrees at 8 bases. The trim removed 5 bases at V and 5 bases at J, leaving 4 bases unmatched. Germline loops: CDR1 KGHSH, CDR2 LQKENI. The CDR3 is 13 residues long. Written as DNA, the CDR3 is TGTGCCAGCTCAACTAACAGGGGGGAGACCCAGTACTTC. This sequence encodes CASSTNRGETQYF.

This chain uses TRBV28 with TRBJ1-5, with 9 nucleotides matching TRBD1. J lost 3 bases, V lost 6 bases, and 6 bases had no gene match. The germline gives CDR1 MDHEN, CDR2 SYDVKM. The CDR3 length is 15 residues. The CDR3 spells CASSSGTGTNQPQHF. The CDR3 DNA reads TGTGCCAGCAGCTCCGGGACAGGGACCAATCAGCCCCAGCATTTT.

The CDR3 sequence: CASTGDRQHEQYF. The CDR3 DNA follows: TGTGCCAGCACCGGGGACAGGCAACACGAGCAGTACTTC. The chain links TRBV7-8 to TRBJ2-5; 8 nucleotides match TRBD1. The DNA end is a closer match to TRBJ2-7, so the J assignment may be wrong. This CDR3 contains 13 residues. CDR1 and CDR2 from the germline V gene are SGHVS and FQNEAQ.

Regarding this clone: At the DNA level, this CDR3 is encoded by other sequences in the same sample as well. The chain links TRBV4-1 to TRBJ1-2; weak D call: TRBD1 (5 bases). The length of the CDR3 is 17 residues. Trimming took 4 bases from V and 4 from J, leaving 22 bases between them. Germline CDR1 MGHRA, CDR2 YSYEKL. The CDR3 DNA reads as TGCGCCAGCAGCCTCCTGGGCCGGGGGGTCGGAGGCTATGGCTACACCTTC. It encodes CASSLLGRGVGGYGYTF.

The rearrangement joins TRBV28 to TRBJ1-2; D may be TRBD1 (5 bases). Trimming stripped 2 bases from V and 8 bases from J, with 9 bases between. The CDR3 is 12 residues long. CDR1 and CDR2 (germline): MDHEN, SYDVKM. CDR3: CASSLDRWGYTF. DNA for the CDR3: TGTGCCAGCAGTTTAGACAGATGGGGCTACACCTTC.

V and J are TRBV7-6 and TRBJ1-1, with D perhaps TRBD1 (6 bases). The CDR3 runs 15 residues. Trimming pared 6 bases from V and 2 bases from J, leaving 16 bases between. Germline V gene lookup returns CDR1 SGHVS and CDR2 FNYEAQ. CDR3 sequence: CASSLDRATNTEAFF. The CDR3 DNA reads TGTGCCAGCAGTTTGGACAGAGCTACTAACACTGAAGCTTTCTTT.

The genes are TRBV30 and TRBJ1-5, with 9 bases that match TRBD1. Germline V gene data show CDR1 as GTSNPN and CDR2 as SVGIG (reference sequence). This CDR3 is 14 amino acids long. Trimming removed 1 base from V and 6 bases from J; junction bases left unmatched: 4. CDR3 in DNA: TGTGCCTGGAGTGCGGGACAGGGTTTTCAGCCCCAGCATTTT. This encodes CAWSAGQGFQPQHF.

In regard to this clone: Other DNA sequences in the same sample also yield this CDR3. The chain uses TRBV27 and TRBJ2-2; 9 bases fit TRBD1. CDR1 MNHEY and CDR2 SMNVEV come from the germline V gene (reference sequence). The CDR3 spans 15 residues. V was clipped by 9 bases and J by 3 bases; unmatched bases: 8. Written as DNA, the CDR3 is TGTGCCAGTAGTCCCCGGACAGGGGACACCGGGGAGCTGTTTTTT. Translated: CASSPRTGDTGELFF.

This rearrangement joins TRBV4-1 to TRBJ2-7, with 12 bases matching TRBD2. There are 14 residues in the CDR3. Germline V gene data show CDR1 as MGHRA and CDR2 as YSYEKL. The J segment lost 7 bases and the V segment lost 5 bases, leaving 6 bases of the junction unmatched. The CDR3 bases are TGCGCCAGCAGCTCGACTAGCGGGAGACGAGAGCAGTACTTC. Encoded protein: CASSSTSGRREQYF.

This rearrangement joins TRBV6-5 to TRBJ2-7, with 9 bases fitting TRBD1. The CDR3 extends over 15 amino acids. V was pared by 0 bases and J by 2 bases, with 2 bases of the junction left unmatched. CDR1 and CDR2 (germline): MNHEY, SVGAGI. CDR3 nucleotides: TGTGCCAGCAGTTACTCGAGACAGGGGGCCTACGAGCAGTACTTC. Its protein is CASSYSRQGAYEQYF.

The chain is built from TRBV10-1 and TRBJ2-5, with D perhaps TRBD2 (5 bases). Looked up from germline, CDR1 is WNHNN and CDR2 is SYGVQD (reference sequence). This CDR3 is 11 amino acids long. The ends were cut back, 3 bases at V and 11 bases at J, with 10 bases in the middle. Here the CDR3 reads CASSDRDEQYF. CDR3 DNA sequence: TGCGCCAGCAGTGACCGGGATGAGCAGTACTTC.

J is TRBJ2-2 and V is TRBV25-1; the match to TRBD1 covers 11 bases. There are 15 residues in the CDR3. V trimming: 6 bases; J trimming: 5 bases; junction bases outside the gene matches: 5. Germline values: CDR1 MGHDK, CDR2 SYGVNS. The CDR3 here is CASSSDRGRTGELFF. The CDR3 DNA reads TGTGCCAGCAGCTCGGACAGGGGGCGGACCGGGGAGCTGTTTTTT.

For this clone: An end of the junction does not agree with germline; a read error may underlie this. The chain uses TRBV6-1 and TRBJ2-1; 12 nucleotides line up with TRBD2. The germline CDR1 and CDR2 sequences are MNHNS and SASEGT. This CDR3 spans 16 amino acids. The CDR3 region is CVSSGWGLAGGNEQFF. In DNA form, the CDR3 reads TGTGTCAGCAGTGGGTGGGGTCTAGCGGGAGGGAATGAGCAGTTCTTC.

V gene TRBV7-9 combines with J gene TRBJ2-7, with D tentatively TRBD2 (6 bases). Trimming pared 1 base from V and 3 bases from J, leaving 19 bases between. CDR1 SEHNR and CDR2 FQNEAQ come from the germline V gene (reference sequence). The CDR3 has 17 amino acids. CDR3 residues: CASSLDGGPQSFYEQYF. In DNA form, the CDR3 reads TGTGCCAGCAGCTTAGACGGGGGACCACAAAGCTTCTACGAGCAGTACTTC. Combining the CDR3 with reference TRBV7-9 and TRBJ2-7 gives the whole variable domain DTGVSQNPRHKITKRGQNVTFRCDPISEHNRLYWYRQTLGQGPEFLTYFQNEAQLEKSRLLSDRFSAERPKGSFSTLEIQRTEQGDSAMYLCASSLDGGPQSFYEQYFGPGTRLTVT.

The CDR3 region has the DNA TGCGCCAGCAGTGATCGGGGGACTAGCGGGAGTTACGAGCAGTACTTC. It is translated as CASSDRGTSGSYEQYF. V gene TRBV10-2 combines with J gene TRBJ2-7, with 14 positions matching TRBD2. Germline V gene lookup returns CDR1 WSHSY and CDR2 SAAADI. The CDR3 is 16 amino acids. The V segment lost 3 bases and the J segment 4 bases; nucleotides outside the gene matches: 5.

This chain links TRBV14 with TRBJ1-1; 7 positions agree with TRBD1. CDR3 length equals 15 residues. V lost 8 bases and J lost 0; bases outside the gene matches: 9. CDR1 and CDR2 (germline): SGHDN, FVKESK. CDR3 sequence: CASGRTGLMNTEAFF. The CDR3 DNA sequence: TGTGCCAGCGGAAGGACAGGCCTCATGAACACTGAAGCTTTCTTT.

The gene calls are TRBV19 and TRBJ2-7; TRBD1 is a possible D gene (5 bases). CDR3 length equals 13 residues. With 6 bases removed from V and 0 bases from J, the gap between germline ends came to 9 bases. Germline V CDR1 and CDR2: LNHDA, SQIVND (reference sequence). In DNA, the CDR3 is TGTGCCAGTAGCCCGACAGTCTCCTACGAGCAGTACTTC. Translating it yields CASSPTVSYEQYF.

The chain recombines TRBV18 with TRBJ1-2, with D possibly TRBD1 on 6 matching bases. With 3 bases removed from V and 8 bases from J, the gap between germline ends came to 19 bases. The germline CDR1 and CDR2 sequences are KGHSH and LQKENI. This CDR3 is built from 15 residues. CDR3 amino acids: CASSPRQAGLEGYTF. Here the CDR3 DNA reads TGTGCCAGCTCACCTCGACAGGCTGGATTGGAGGGCTACACCTTC.

This sequence joins TRBV19 and TRBJ2-1; TRBD2 agrees at 12 bases. The germline V gene encodes CDR1 LNHDA and CDR2 SQIVND (reference sequence). This CDR3 has 16 residues. The V and J ends lost 4 bases and 6 bases, in that order; junction bases with no gene match: 7. DNA of the CDR3: TGTGCCAGTAGTACGACTAGCGGGAGTTACGGCAATGAGCAGTTCTTC. It yields the protein CASSTTSGSYGNEQFF. The variable domain in full, with the rest retrieved from reference TRBV19 and TRBJ2-1, is DGGITQSPKYLFRKEGQNVTLSCEQNLNHDAMYWYRQDPGQGLRLIYYSQIVNDFQKGDIAEGYSVSREKKESFPLTVTSAQKNPTAFYLCASSTTSGSYGNEQFFGPGTRLTVL.